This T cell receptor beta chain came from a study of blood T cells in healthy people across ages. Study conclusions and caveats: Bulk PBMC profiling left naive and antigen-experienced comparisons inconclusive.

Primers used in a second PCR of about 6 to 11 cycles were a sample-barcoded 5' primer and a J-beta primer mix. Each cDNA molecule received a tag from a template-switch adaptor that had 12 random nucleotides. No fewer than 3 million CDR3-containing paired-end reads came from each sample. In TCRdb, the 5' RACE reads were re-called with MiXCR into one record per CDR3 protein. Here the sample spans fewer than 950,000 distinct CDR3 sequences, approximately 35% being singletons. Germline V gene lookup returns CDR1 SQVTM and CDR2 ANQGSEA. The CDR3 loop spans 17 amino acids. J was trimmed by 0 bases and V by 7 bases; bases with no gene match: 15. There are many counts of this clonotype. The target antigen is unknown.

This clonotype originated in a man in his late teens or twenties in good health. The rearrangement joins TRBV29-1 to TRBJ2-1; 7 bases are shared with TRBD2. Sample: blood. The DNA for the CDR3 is TGCAGCGGCGGGCCCCGGGGGGACCATAGCTCCTACAATGAGCAGTTCTTC. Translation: CSGGPRGDHSSYNEQFF.